This T cell receptor beta chain was sequenced for a study of T cells after yellow fever vaccination. This clonotype was detected many times. With 3 bases removed from V and 5 bases from J, the gap between germline ends came to 17 bases. Germline loops: CDR1 GTSNPN, CDR2 SVGIG (reference sequence). The CDR3 runs to 15 residues. TCRdb reprocessed the 5' RACE reads with MiXCR, giving one entry per CDR3 protein. The table has fewer than 150,000 distinct CDR3 sequences, over 7% seen once. The specimen comprised CD4+ T cells sorted from PBMCs, sampled 5 days after the yellow fever booster vaccination. The source of this sequence is a young man who received the YFV17D yellow fever vaccine. The chain recombines TRBV30 with TRBJ2-1; D tentatively fits TRBD1 or TRBD2 (6 bases each). This CDR3 is CAWRTGGDDDNEQFF. CDR3 bases: TGTGCCTGGAGAACCGGGGGCGACGATGACAATGAGCAGTTCTTC.